A single TCR beta chain is shown here with its context. Its matching antigen is unknown. The data belong to a study of OX40 agonist ivuxolimab in advanced cancers. About the study: Ivuxolimab, which patients received intravenously every 2 weeks, was dosed at 0.01 to 10 mg/kg.

Samples of blood were obtained at baseline, on cycle 4 day 1, and on cycle 7 day 1. Measured with immunoSEQ multiplex PCR; TCRdb has only the in-frame clones, and not every one. Of more than 55,000 clones listed, roughly 88% are singletons. This CDR3 spans 14 amino acids. Germline V CDR1 and CDR2: SNHLY, FYNNEI. Trimming took 4 bases from V and 2 from J, leaving 11 bases between them. Study-wide results and limits: Expanded clones belonging to CD8+ T cells outnumbered, on average, those of CD4+.

The source of this sequence is an adult with an advanced solid tumor such as melanoma, head and neck, liver or kidney cancer. The sequenced sample was CD4+ or CD8+ T cells sorted from blood, obtained in a trial of the OX40 agonist ivuxolimab. The V and J genes are TRBV2 and TRBJ1-1; the D gene is possibly TRBD1 (6 bases). DNA for the CDR3: TGTGCCAGCAGTGTAGGGGGGGTTAACACTGAAGCTTTCTTT. It is translated as CASSVGGVNTEAFF.